Each of the 31 T cell receptor beta chains below was sequenced from the same sample in a study of blood T cells in healthy people across ages. Sample-barcoded 5' priming and a J-beta primer mix drove a second PCR of roughly 7 to 11 cycles. TCRdb independently ran MiXCR on the 5' RACE reads; one entry per CDR3 protein. The table shows approximately 780,000 distinct CDR3 sequences, with 20% to 30% occurring only once. The same sample was also used in a study of T cells of mothers and their children.

Sequencing was done on a sample of blood. These receptor sequences come from a boy between 10 and 17 years old in good health.

This clonotype appeared once. This chain's CDR3 is CASKRGGQGTPYEQYF. CDR3 nucleotide sequence: TGTGCCAGCAAAAGAGGGGGACAGGGCACGCCCTACGAGCAGTACTTC. The chain uses TRBV6-1 and TRBJ2-7; 9 bases map to TRBD1. Germline CDR1 reads MNHNS; CDR2 reads SASEGT. V lost 7 bases and J lost 2; bases outside the gene matches: 12. The CDR3 contains 16 residues.

J is TRBJ2-7 and V is TRBV5-1, with 8 nucleotides matching TRBD1. V trimming: 3 bases; J trimming: 5 bases; junction bases outside the gene matches: 10. CDR1 and CDR2 from the germline V gene are SGHRS and YFSETQ. The CDR3 has 15 amino acids. The CDR3 region is CASSSGQGVRDEQYF. CDR3 sequence (DNA): TGCGCCAGCAGCTCCGGACAGGGTGTGAGGGACGAGCAGTACTTC.

This clonotype was found once. The chain carries TRBV5-1 and TRBJ1-1, with 7 bases identical to TRBD1. The CDR3 runs to 13 residues. V trimming: 5 bases; J trimming: 1 base; junction bases outside the gene matches: 2. Germline CDR1 SGHRS, CDR2 YFSETQ. The CDR3 is CASRGDRNTEAFF. The CDR3 DNA reads as TGCGCCAGCAGGGGGGACAGGAACACTGAAGCTTTCTTT. The complete variable domain, with remaining parts taken from reference TRBV5-1 and TRBJ1-1, reads KAGVTQTPRYLIKTRGQQVTLSCSPISGHRSVSWYQQTPGQGLQFLFEYFSETQRNKGNFPGRFSGRQFSNSRSEMNVSTLELGDSALYLCASRGDRNTEAFFGQGTRLTVV.

V and J are TRBV7-9 and TRBJ2-6, with D perhaps TRBD1 or TRBD2 (6 bases each). The germline V gene encodes CDR1 SEHNR and CDR2 FQNEAQ (reference sequence). The CDR3 spans 18 residues. V was cut by 4 bases and J by 1 base, with 17 bases left in between. The CDR3 is CASSSGGSYVSGANVLTF. As DNA, the CDR3 is TGTGCCAGCAGCTCCGGGGGCAGCTACGTGTCTGGGGCCAACGTCCTGACTTTC.

This clonotype was detected a few times. V is TRBV2 and J is TRBJ1-4; D is unresolved. Germline V lookup: CDR1 SNHLY, CDR2 FYNNEI. This CDR3 contains 12 residues. The V end was cut by 1 base, the J end by 8 bases, with 5 bases between. The CDR3 region has the DNA TGTGCCAGCAGTGAAGGGTGGGAAAAACTGTTTTTT. Its protein is CASSEGWEKLFF.

About this clonotype itself: Relative to the germline gene, one junction end is altered; a read error may explain this. The chain is built from TRBV15 and TRBJ2-5, with TRBD1 matching 10 bases. Germline CDR1 LNHNV, CDR2 YYDKDF (reference sequence). There are 14 residues in the CDR3. CDR3 protein: CAASGTGAQETQYF. The DNA for the CDR3 is TGTGCCGCCAGCGGGACAGGGGCTCAAGAGACCCAGTACTTC.

This clonotype was observed a few times. The chain carries TRBV21-1 and TRBJ2-7. TRBV21-1 is annotated as a pseudogene. The CDR3 consists of 15 residues. The CDR3 nucleotides are TGTGCCAGCAGCTCGCGATTGACATTTTCCTACGAGCAGTACTTC. Amino acids: CASSSRLTFSYEQYF.

The rearrangement joins TRBV4-1 to TRBJ1-4, with TRBD1 matching 7 bases. The length of the CDR3 is 17 residues. V trimming: 1 base; J trimming: 0 bases; junction bases outside the gene matches: 5. Germline assignment: CDR1 MGHRA and CDR2 YSYEKL. The CDR3: CASSQVGQGATNEKLFF. The CDR3, as DNA: TGCGCCAGCAGCCAAGTTGGGCAGGGGGCAACTAATGAAAAACTGTTTTTT.

The V and J genes are TRBV7-3 and TRBJ1-1; D is unresolved. The CDR3 is 16 amino acids. Trimming pared 4 bases from V and 2 bases from J, leaving 17 bases between. Germline assignment: CDR1 SGHTA and CDR2 FQGTGA. The CDR3 nucleotides read TGTGCCAGCAGCTCCCGGACTCAGGAGGATAACACTGAAGCTTTCTTT. Encoded protein: CASSSRTQEDNTEAFF. The complete variable domain, with remaining parts taken from reference TRBV7-3 and TRBJ1-1, reads GAGVSQTPSNKVTEKGKYVELRCDPISGHTALYWYRQSLGQGPEFLIYFQGTGAADDSGLPNDRFFAVRPEGSVSTLKIQRTERGDSAVYLCASSSRTQEDNTEAFFGQGTRLTVV.

The J gene is TRBJ2-1, the V gene TRBV30; the D is unclear. CDR3 length: 15 residues. Germline CDR1 is GTSNPN and CDR2 is SVGIG (reference sequence). The V end was cut by 3 bases, the J end by 2 bases, with 14 bases between. The CDR3 bases are TGTGCCTGGAGGGCGAGGACCTGGCCCTACAATGAGCAGTTCTTC. This gives the protein CAWRARTWPYNEQFF.

This rearrangement joins TRBV9 to TRBJ2-2; 8 nucleotides align to TRBD1. V lost 4 bases and J lost 1; bases outside the gene matches: 6. The germline V gene encodes CDR1 SGDLS and CDR2 YYNGEE. This CDR3 comprises 16 residues. Here the CDR3 DNA reads TGTGCCAGCAGCCCGACAGGGGCGAGGAACACCGGGGAGCTGTTTTTT. Amino acids: CASSPTGARNTGELFF. Based on the CDR3 plus reference TRBV9 and TRBJ2-2, the full variable domain is DSGVTQTPKHLITATGQRVTLRCSPRSGDLSVYWYQQSLDQGLQFLIQYYNGEERAKGNILERFSAQQFPDLHSELNLSSLELGDSALYFCASSPTGARNTGELFFGEGSRLTVL.

This chain uses TRBV4-1 with TRBJ1-2; D unresolved. The germline CDR1 and CDR2 sequences are MGHRA and YSYEKL. Trimming shortened V by 5 bases and J by 8 bases, and 21 bases separated the two germline ends. CDR3 length: 15 residues. This chain's CDR3 is CASSDFSSNRTGYTF. The CDR3 DNA sequence: TGCGCCAGCAGCGACTTCTCTAGTAACAGAACCGGCTACACCTTC.

The chain is built from TRBV5-1 and TRBJ2-5, with 9 positions matching TRBD1. The DNA end favors TRBJ2-1, so the J call may be wrong. CDR1 SGHRS and CDR2 YFSETQ come from the germline V gene. This CDR3 has 15 residues. CDR3 amino acids: CASSFRDRVFNEQFF. DNA of the CDR3: TGCGCCAGCAGCTTCCGGGACAGGGTGTTCAATGAGCAGTTCTTC.

This clonotype has a handful of counts. This rearrangement joins TRBV12-3 or TRBV12-4 to TRBJ2-5; D is unclear. V was pared by 3 bases and J by 5 bases, with 10 bases between. The CDR3 extends over 13 amino acids. As DNA, the CDR3 is TGTGCCAGCAGTTTTGTGACAACCGAGACCCAGTACTTC. It is translated as CASSFVTTETQYF.

The chain is built from TRBV5-1 and TRBJ2-1; the D gene is possibly TRBD2 (7 bases). This CDR3 spans 12 amino acids. Germline V gene lookup returns CDR1 SGHRS and CDR2 YFSETQ. V dropped 10 bases and J dropped 7 bases, with 15 bases sitting between them. Here the CDR3 reads CACMKGGNEQFF. CDR3 DNA sequence: TGCGCCTGTATGAAGGGGGGGAATGAGCAGTTCTTC.

The chain uses TRBV12-3 or TRBV12-4 and TRBJ1-2, with D unclear. This CDR3 comprises 13 residues. Trimming took 9 bases from V and 4 from J, leaving 15 bases between them. CDR3 amino acids: CASSEQPSYGYTF. As DNA, the CDR3 is TGTGCCAGTAGTGAACAACCTTCCTATGGCTACACCTTC.

This clonotype was recorded a few times. This chain links TRBV7-2 with TRBJ2-5, with TRBD2 matching over 10 bases. Gene TRBJ2-7 matches the end of the DNA better, so the J call may be wrong. CDR1 and CDR2 from the germline V gene are SGHTA and FQGNSA. CDR3 length equals 18 residues. CDR3 in DNA: TGTGCCAGCAGCTCGGGGTTAGCGGGGGGAGGTTTCGGTTACGAGCAGTACTTC. Protein sequence: CASSSGLAGGGFGYEQYF.

There are a few counts of this clonotype. V usage is TRBV10-3 and J usage is TRBJ1-4; no reliable D call. CDR1 is ENHRY, CDR2 SYGVKD, per germline. The CDR3 is 18 residues long. Trimming pared 10 bases from V and 4 bases from J, leaving 28 bases between. The CDR3 region has the DNA TGTGCCACCAATAACGACGGATCCAGAGGGCTTGATAATGAAAAACTGTTTTTT. As protein: CATNNDGSRGLDNEKLFF.

CDR3 loop: CASSIRTGSTDTQYF. The DNA of the CDR3 is TGCGCCAGCAGCATCCGGACAGGGAGCACAGATACGCAGTATTTT. The genes are TRBV5-1 and TRBJ2-3; 8 positions match TRBD1. V was pared by 4 bases and J by 0 bases, with 4 bases of the junction left unmatched. Germline assignment: CDR1 SGHRS and CDR2 YFSETQ. There are 15 residues in the CDR3.

The chain employs TRBV18 and TRBJ1-4; the D gene is possibly TRBD1 (5 bases). The CDR3 loop spans 14 amino acids. V dropped 8 bases and J dropped 2 bases, with 12 bases sitting between them. The germline V gene has CDR1 KGHSH and CDR2 LQKENI. Here the CDR3 DNA reads TGTGCCAGCGCGACAGAGGCCACTAATGAAAAACTGTTTTTT. Translation gives CASATEATNEKLFF.

V gene TRBV9 combines with J gene TRBJ1-2; 8 bases align to TRBD1. Germline CDR1 is SGDLS and CDR2 is YYNGEE. This CDR3 comprises 16 residues. The V and J ends lost 0 bases and 8 bases, in that order; junction bases with no gene match: 12. This CDR3 reads CASSVAQGANYGGYTF. For the CDR3, the DNA is TGTGCCAGCAGCGTAGCCCAGGGGGCGAACTATGGCGGCTACACCTTC.

This clonotype has just a few counts. The V call is TRBV5-1, the J call TRBJ1-6; D is undetermined. CDR1 SGHRS and CDR2 YFSETQ come from the germline V gene. Between the trimmed V and J ends, which lost 1 base and 0 bases, there was a span of 5 bases. The CDR3 covers 15 residues. The CDR3 DNA is TGCGCCAGCAGCTTGCTGAGCTCCTATAATTCACCCCTCCACTTT. Its protein product is CASSLLSSYNSPLHF.

This clonotype was seen a handful of times. This sequence joins TRBV7-9 and TRBJ2-7; D remains ambiguous. The CDR3 consists of 12 residues. In germline, CDR1 is SEHNR, CDR2 FQNEAQ (reference sequence). V was trimmed by 1 base and J by 7 bases, leaving 8 bases between them. CDR3 protein: CASSLGHREQYF. Here the CDR3 DNA reads TGTGCCAGCAGCTTAGGCCACAGAGAGCAGTACTTC.

This clonotype was counted only a few times. The chain couples TRBV10-3 to TRBJ2-5, with 8 bases identical to TRBD2. V shed 10 bases and J 5 bases; nucleotides not matched to a gene: 12. This CDR3 has 14 residues. Germline V CDR1 and CDR2: ENHRY, SYGVKD. The CDR3 sequence: CATLAGGGWETQYF. The CDR3 DNA reads TGTGCCACGCTGGCGGGGGGAGGCTGGGAGACCCAGTACTTC.

This clonotype came up a few times. The rearrangement uses TRBV9 and TRBJ2-2, with 9 bases identical to TRBD2. This CDR3 has 17 amino acids. V dropped 2 bases and J dropped 3; count of bases not matched to a gene: 8. CDR1 and CDR2 from the germline V gene are SGDLS and YYNGEE. The CDR3 sequence: CASSVQGGGAYTGELFF. In DNA, the CDR3 is TGTGCCAGCAGCGTTCAAGGCGGGGGGGCCTACACCGGGGAGCTGTTTTTT.

This clonotype appeared a few times. The chain employs TRBV29-1 and TRBJ1-2; D may be TRBD1 (5 bases). Germline CDR1 SQVTM, CDR2 ANQGSEA. V lost 7 bases to trimming and J lost 6 bases, with 15 bases between them. The CDR3 has 12 amino acids. This CDR3 is CSGAGSTDGYTF. Here the CDR3 DNA reads TGCAGCGGTGCAGGGTCCACTGATGGCTACACCTTC.

A few counts support this clonotype. The genes are TRBV5-6 and TRBJ2-2, with no clear D. The V end was cut by 5 bases, the J end by 7 bases, with 9 bases between. Looked up from germline, CDR1 is SGHDT and CDR2 is YYEEEE. The CDR3 runs 12 residues. For the CDR3, the DNA is TGTGCCAGCAGATTCGGCCGCGGGGAGCTGTTTTTT. Protein: CASRFGRGELFF.

This clonotype was counted once. J is TRBJ1-2 and V is TRBV6-1, with 8 bases matching TRBD1. The CDR3 is 15 amino acids. CDR1 is MNHNS, CDR2 SASEGT, per germline. After removal of 6 bases from V and 0 bases from J, the junction contained 6 bases not matched to a gene. Here the CDR3 reads CASRTGTGANYGYTF. The CDR3 bases are TGTGCCAGCAGAACCGGGACAGGTGCTAACTATGGCTACACCTTC.

This chain connects TRBV4-1 to TRBJ2-5; 14 bases fit TRBD2. The DNA end is a closer match to TRBJ2-7, so the J assignment may be wrong. Per the germline V gene, CDR1 is MGHRA and CDR2 is YSYEKL. CDR3 size: 17 residues. The CDR3 loop is CASSWGLAGDLPYEQYF. The CDR3 bases are TGCGCCAGCAGCTGGGGACTAGCGGGGGACCTCCCTTACGAGCAGTACTTC.

Of note for this clonotype: Being one base from a much bigger clone, this may be a read error. J is TRBJ2-3 and V is TRBV12-3 or TRBV12-4; 7 bases match TRBD1. The CDR3 has 15 residues. The CDR3 DNA reads TGTGCCAGCGGTTTAGACAGGGTGGGCACAGATACGCAGTATTTT. This gives the protein CASGLDRVGTDTQYF.

The chain carries TRBV5-1 and TRBJ2-1, with TRBD1 identical over 9 bases. Germline CDR1 reads SGHRS; CDR2 reads YFSETQ. The CDR3 extends over 14 amino acids. V gave up 3 bases and J gave up 7 bases; unmatched junction bases: 5. In nucleotides, the CDR3 is TGCGCCAGCAGCTGGTGGGACAGGGCTAATGAGCAGTTCTTC. As protein: CASSWWDRANEQFF.